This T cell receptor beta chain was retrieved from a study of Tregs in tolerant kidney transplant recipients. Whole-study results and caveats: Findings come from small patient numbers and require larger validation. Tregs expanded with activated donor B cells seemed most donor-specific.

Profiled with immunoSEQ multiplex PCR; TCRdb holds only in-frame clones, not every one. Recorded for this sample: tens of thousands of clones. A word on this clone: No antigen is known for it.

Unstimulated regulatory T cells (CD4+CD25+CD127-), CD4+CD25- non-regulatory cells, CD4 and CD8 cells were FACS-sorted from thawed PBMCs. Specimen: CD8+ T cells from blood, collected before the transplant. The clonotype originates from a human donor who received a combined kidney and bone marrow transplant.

Incomplete CDR3 DNA: TGTGCCAGCAGCCCCCGGACTAGCGGGAGCTACAATGAG. It codes for CASSPRTSGSYNE. The entire CDR3 protein is CASSPRTSGSYNEQFF. The rearrangement links TRBV7-6 to TRBJ2-1; TRBD2 agrees at 13 bases. The read is 3 residues too short to cover the CDR3 end, so that end is filled in from the germline J gene. V dropped 5 bases and J dropped 3; count of bases not matched to a gene: 4. CDR1 is SGHVS and CDR2 is FNYEAQ in the germline V gene. The CDR3 length is 16 residues. Full variable domain (rest looked up from reference TRBV7-6 and TRBJ2-1): GAGVSQSPRYKVTKRGQDVALRCDPISGHVSLYWYRQALGQGPEFLTYFNYEAQQDKSGLPNDRFSAERPEGSISTLTIQRTEQRDSAMYRCASSPRTSGSYNEQFFGPGTRLTVL.